This T cell receptor (beta chain) comes out of a study of blood T cell repertoires in COVID-19. About the study: Sources were T cells, B-cell-depleted T cells, or PBMCs; the material itself was cDNA or gDNA.

Assay: immunoSEQ multiplex PCR; the TCRdb copy retains only in-frame clones and omits some. Found here are about 130,000 clones, approximately 86% of them singletons; the top ten hold around 2.5%. The study assigned cohorts using participant-reported clinical history. This clone was observed a handful of times. The CDR3 runs 14 residues. Trimming pared 1 base from V and 2 bases from J, leaving 9 bases between. Per the germline V gene, CDR1 is LGHDT and CDR2 is YNNKEL (reference sequence). The J gene is TRBJ2-7, the V gene TRBV3-1 (or the pseudogene TRBV3-2), with D possibly being TRBD1 (6 bases). This clonotype was obtained from a woman aged 50 to 60 who had recovered from COVID-19. The specimen sequenced was PBMCs or T cells enriched from blood (not recorded which). The CDR3 DNA reads TGTGCCAGCAGCCAAGGGACAGTAACCTACGAGCAGTACTTC. Encoded protein: CASSQGTVTYEQYF.